The 26 T cell receptor beta chains in this list originate from one sample, sequenced in a study of blood T cells in healthy people across ages. A second PCR of roughly 7 to 11 cycles used a sample-barcoded 5' primer and a J-beta primer mix. MiXCR, applied by TCRdb to the 5' RACE reads, yields one record per CDR3 protein. The table shows 540,000 or so distinct CDR3 sequences, with about 24% occurring only once. Separately, the same data were catalogued under a study of T cells of mothers and their children.

Input material: blood. The receptors shown here come from a boy younger than 18 in good health.

This clonotype was observed a few times. The V gene is TRBV5-1, the J gene TRBJ1-2; D may be TRBD1 (5 bases). The length of the CDR3 is 15 residues. Trimming removed 2 bases from V and 4 bases from J, with 15 bases in between. The germline V gene has CDR1 SGHRS and CDR2 YFSETQ. As DNA, the CDR3 is TGCGCCAGCAGCTTCGTTGCAGGGATTGGCTATGGCTACACCTTC. As protein: CASSFVAGIGYGYTF.

This chain connects TRBV28 to TRBJ2-1; tentatively, D is TRBD2 (5 bases). The DNA end is more similar to TRBJ2-5, so the J call may be wrong. The CDR3 loop spans 14 amino acids. Germline CDR1 is MDHEN and CDR2 is SYDVKM. The CDR3, as DNA: TGTGCCAGCAGTCCAGCGGCGGTCTTAGAGACCCAGTACTTC. Translating gives CASSPAAVLETQYF.

Concerning this clonotype: In this CDR3 the conserved last residue, phenylalanine or tryptophan, is missing, so a read error is likely. The chain employs TRBV6-5 and TRBJ2-1, with 7 bases identical to TRBD1. The V and J ends lost 3 bases and 8 bases, in that order; junction bases with no gene match: 4. Germline CDR1 reads MNHEY; CDR2 reads SVGAGI. CDR3 length equals 13 residues. CDR3 nucleotide sequence: TGTGCCAGCAGTTATCTAGGGGGCGATGAGCAGTTCCTC. This gives the protein CASSYLGGDEQFL.

The chain couples TRBV20-1 to TRBJ1-2; 8 bases agree with TRBD1. This CDR3 contains 14 residues. The ends lost 2 bases at V and 4 bases at J; junction bases unmatched: 6. Germline V CDR1 and CDR2: DFQATT, SNEGSKA (reference sequence). The DNA of the CDR3 is TGCAGTGCTAGAATGACGACAGGGGCCTATGGCTACACCTTC. Translating gives CSARMTTGAYGYTF.

The chain couples TRBV10-3 to TRBJ2-3, with a tentative D call TRBD2 (6 bases). Germline CDR1 is ENHRY and CDR2 is SYGVKD. Trimming shortened V by 6 bases and J by 0 bases, and 10 bases separated the two germline ends. The CDR3 has 14 residues. CDR3 sequence: CAISRGVSTDTQYF. The CDR3 bases are TGTGCCATCAGCCGCGGGGTGAGCACAGATACGCAGTATTTT.

This clonotype was counted only a few times. The junction does not match germline at one end; this may be a read error. The chain employs TRBV3-1 and TRBJ2-2; 7 bases are a match to TRBD2. Germline-derived CDR1 and CDR2 are LGHDT and YNNKEL (reference sequence). CDR3 length: 15 residues. CDR3 sequence (DNA): TGTGCGAGCAGCCCAGCGGGAAGGGACACCGGGGAGCTGTTTTTT. Protein product: CASSPAGRDTGELFF. Supplemented by reference TRBV3-1 and TRBJ2-2, the full variable domain reads DTAVSQTPKYLVTQMGNDKSIKCEQNLGHDTMYWYKQDSKKFLKIMFSYNNKELIINETVPNRFSPKSPDKAHLNLHINSLELGDSAVYFCASSPAGRDTGELFFGEGSRLTVL.

This clonotype has a handful of counts. V and J are TRBV5-1 and TRBJ2-3; TRBD2 matches 14 bases. The CDR3 loop spans 17 amino acids. Germline assignment: CDR1 SGHRS and CDR2 YFSETQ. Losses at the gene ends were 0 bases for V and 1 base for J; bases not matched to a gene: 1. The CDR3 loop reads CASSLEGLAGGTDTQYF. DNA of the CDR3: TGCGCCAGCAGCTTGGAGGGACTAGCGGGGGGCACAGATACGCAGTATTTT.

The rearrangement links TRBV12-3 or TRBV12-4 to TRBJ2-5; tentatively, D is TRBD2 (6 bases). Near its end, the DNA agrees better with TRBJ2-1, so the J call may be wrong. CDR3 size: 15 residues. The CDR3 DNA reads as TGTGCCAGCAGTTTAGGTCGGTCTAGCGCCAATGAGCAGTTCTTC. Its translation is CASSLGRSSANEQFF.

In this sample, this clonotype turned up a few times. The J gene is TRBJ2-5, the V gene TRBV6-5; 10 bases match TRBD2. The CDR3 covers 17 residues. CDR1 and CDR2 from the germline V gene are MNHEY and SVGAGI. The V and J ends lost 0 bases and 4 bases, in that order; junction bases with no gene match: 8. The CDR3 DNA is TGTGCCAGCAGTTACTCCCCAGCGGGGGGGCCGTCAGAGACCCAGTACTTC. Its translation is CASSYSPAGGPSETQYF.

The chain links TRBV4-2 to TRBJ2-3; 7 nucleotides line up with TRBD2. CDR1 and CDR2 from the germline V gene are LGHNA and YNFKEQ. This CDR3 has 15 amino acids. The J segment lost 2 bases and the V segment lost 4 bases, leaving 6 bases of the junction unmatched. This CDR3 reads CASSPEERDTDTQYF. DNA for the CDR3: TGTGCCAGCAGCCCTGAGGAGCGGGACACAGATACGCAGTATTTT.

This clonotype turned up a few times. This chain joins TRBV9 and TRBJ1-5; D not certain. CDR1 is SGDLS, CDR2 YYNGEE, per germline. V shed 3 bases and J shed 6 bases, with 10 bases lying between them. This CDR3 comprises 13 residues. The CDR3 protein is CASSGDSVQPQHF. As DNA, the CDR3 is TGTGCCAGCAGCGGTGATAGTGTTCAGCCCCAGCATTTT.

This clonotype was counted between two and nine times. This rearrangement joins TRBV7-9 to TRBJ2-7; a weak D match, TRBD2 (5 bases). The germline gives CDR1 SEHNR, CDR2 FQNEAQ (reference sequence). CDR3 length equals 13 residues. The V and J ends lost 1 base and 5 bases respectively, with 9 bases between them. Here the CDR3 DNA reads TGTGCCAGCAGCTTAGGAGGGAGAAACGAGCAGTACTTC. As protein: CASSLGGRNEQYF.

The chain links TRBV20-1 to TRBJ2-1, with 7 positions matching TRBD2. V was clipped by 0 bases and J by 2 bases; unmatched bases: 7. Germline V gene data show CDR1 as DFQATT and CDR2 as SNEGSKA (reference sequence). CDR3 length equals 16 residues. The chain's CDR3 is CSARDWGTNAYNEQFF. Written as DNA, the CDR3 is TGCAGTGCTAGAGATTGGGGGACTAACGCCTACAATGAGCAGTTCTTC.

The V gene is TRBV7-8, the J gene TRBJ2-5, with 15 positions matching TRBD2. TRBJ2-1 explains the end of the DNA better; the J call may be wrong. The germline V gene has CDR1 SGHVS and CDR2 FQNEAQ. This CDR3 spans 16 amino acids. As DNA, the CDR3 is TGTGCCAGCAGCGGGACTAGCGGGGGGCCGGCGGGTGAGCAGTTCTTC. It encodes CASSGTSGGPAGEQFF.

The chain carries TRBV6-2 or TRBV6-3 and TRBJ2-5, with 9 bases identical to TRBD2. The closer fit of TRBJ2-7 to the DNA end suggests the J call may be wrong. Germline values: CDR1 MNHEY, CDR2 SVGEGT. This CDR3 has 16 amino acids. CDR3 protein: CASSRKVREGRSEQYF. The CDR3 coding sequence is TGTGCCAGCAGTAGAAAGGTGCGGGAGGGCCGGTCCGAGCAGTACTTC.

The V gene is TRBV6-2 or TRBV6-3, the J gene TRBJ2-1; no clear D gene. This CDR3 is 13 amino acids long. The germline gives CDR1 MNHEY, CDR2 SVGEGT. Between the trimmed V and J ends, which lost 5 bases and 6 bases, there was a span of 11 bases. The CDR3 DNA reads as TGTGCCAGCAGTGAGTTCACCGGCAATGAGCAGTTCTTC. Its protein is CASSEFTGNEQFF.

Here the CDR3 reads CASSQVSGREAFF. The CDR3 bases are TGTGCCAGCAGCCAAGTAAGTGGGCGGGAAGCTTTCTTT. J is TRBJ1-1 and V is TRBV3-1; D call uncertain. Per the germline V gene, CDR1 is LGHDT and CDR2 is YNNKEL (reference sequence). This CDR3 contains 13 residues. The V gene lost 1 base and the J gene lost 8 bases, with 11 bases spanning the gap.

The chain recombines TRBV3-1 with TRBJ2-7, with D maybe TRBD2 (6 bases). This CDR3 spans 17 amino acids. Trimming pared 1 base from V and 0 bases from J, leaving 16 bases between. The germline CDR1 and CDR2 sequences are LGHDT and YNNKEL (reference sequence). The CDR3 here is CASSQGLLAPPSYEQYF. DNA of the CDR3: TGTGCCAGCAGCCAAGGGTTGCTAGCGCCTCCCTCCTACGAGCAGTACTTC.

This chain connects TRBV13 to TRBJ2-1, with 9 bases fitting TRBD2. The germline CDR1 and CDR2 sequences are PRHDT and FYEKMQ (reference sequence). The CDR3 consists of 18 residues. The junction had 10 bases not matched to a gene; V was cut back by 4 bases and J by 0 bases. This CDR3 reads CASSSPRLAVTSYNEQFF. Written as DNA, the CDR3 is TGTGCCAGCAGCTCACCTCGACTAGCGGTTACCTCCTACAATGAGCAGTTCTTC. The full variable domain, rest sourced from reference TRBV13 and TRBJ2-1, is AAGVIQSPRHLIKEKRETATLKCYPIPRHDTVYWYQQGPGQDPQFLISFYEKMQSDKGSIPDRFSAQQFSDYHSELNMSSLELGDSALYFCASSSPRLAVTSYNEQFFGPGTRLTVL.

The rearrangement uses TRBV9 and TRBJ1-5, with D perhaps matching TRBD1 (6 bases). The V gene's germline CDR1 is SGDLS and CDR2 YYNGEE. The CDR3 runs to 15 residues. The V and J ends lost 0 bases and 4 bases respectively, with 11 bases between them. This CDR3 reads CASSVAGGRNQPQHF. The CDR3 DNA is TGTGCCAGCAGCGTAGCCGGGGGCCGTAATCAGCCCCAGCATTTT.

The rearrangement joins TRBV7-8 to TRBJ2-7; tentative D call: TRBD1 (6 bases). The CDR3 contains 14 residues. V lost 4 bases to trimming and J lost 0 bases, with 10 bases between them. The germline CDR1 and CDR2 sequences are SGHVS and FQNEAQ. Here the CDR3 DNA reads TGTGCCAGCAGCTACCTAGGGGGCTCCTACGAGCAGTACTTC. Amino acid sequence: CASSYLGGSYEQYF.

In nucleotides, the CDR3 is TGTGCCAGCAGCCAAGACTCCGGGACTCACACAGATACGCAGTATTTT. Its translation: CASSQDSGTHTDTQYF. The chain employs TRBV14 and TRBJ2-3; possibly TRBD2 for D (6 bases). Germline values: CDR1 SGHDN, CDR2 FVKESK. This CDR3 contains 16 residues. With 0 bases removed from V and 2 bases from J, the gap between germline ends came to 12 bases.

The V call is TRBV7-2, the J call TRBJ1-2; 7 bases line up with TRBD1. Germline-derived CDR1 and CDR2 are SGHTA and FQGNSA. V was clipped by 1 base and J by 1 base; unmatched bases: 6. CDR3 size: 16 residues. CDR3 DNA sequence: TGTGCCAGCAGCTTAGGTTGGGACAGCGTTAACTATGGCTACACCTTC. Residues: CASSLGWDSVNYGYTF. Together with reference TRBV7-2 and TRBJ1-2, the CDR3 gives the full variable domain: GAGVSQSPSNKVTEKGKDVELRCDPISGHTALYWYRQSLGQGLEFLIYFQGNSAPDKSGLPSDRFSAERTGGSVSTLTIQRTQQEDSAVYLCASSLGWDSVNYGYTFGSGTRLTVV.

This clonotype was found a few times. CDR3: CSAPTGTSNQPQHF. DNA of the CDR3: TGCAGCGCCCCGACAGGGACTAGCAATCAGCCCCAGCATTTT. The chain is built from TRBV29-1 and TRBJ1-5, with 7 positions matching TRBD1. CDR3 size: 14 residues. Germline assignment: CDR1 SQVTM and CDR2 ANQGSEA. J lost 0 bases, V lost 7 bases, and 6 bases had no gene match.

The chain joins TRBV4-3 to TRBJ2-5; D unresolved. The assigned J gene may be wrong: the sequence end matches TRBJ2-1 better. Per the germline V gene, CDR1 is LGHNA and CDR2 is YSLEER. This CDR3 region has 16 residues. The CDR3 protein is CASSPSGGFRNDEQFF. The DNA of the CDR3 is TGCGCCAGCAGCCCTTCGGGCGGATTCCGAAACGATGAGCAGTTCTTC.

The V gene is TRBV6-6, the J gene TRBJ1-2; 7 nucleotides align to TRBD1. The CDR3 is 14 amino acids. Germline V lookup: CDR1 MNHNY, CDR2 SVGAGI (reference sequence). With 4 bases clipped from V and 4 bases from J, the junction kept 6 bases outside the gene matches. CDR3 sequence (DNA): TGTGCCAGCAGTTTAACAGGGGACCCCTATGGCTACACCTTC. Its translation: CASSLTGDPYGYTF.